Presented here are 14 T cell receptor beta chains from one specimen sequenced in a study of graft-versus-host responses after intestinal transplantation. The protocol was immunoSEQ multiplex PCR, while the TCRdb copy is restricted to in-frame clones and leaves out a portion. Of some 40,000 clones in the sample, more than 85% were seen once. The source material was PBMCs, sampled 524 days after transplant. The receptors derive from a human patient who received an intestinal transplant, so some T cells may come from the graft donor.

This clone was found once. The chain uses TRBV28 and TRBJ1-1; D is ambiguous. V lost 2 bases and J 2 bases, leaving 9 bases between the germline ends. Per germline, CDR1 MDHEN and CDR2 SYDVKM. The CDR3 extends over 14 amino acids. The CDR3 protein is CASSLEDTNTEAFF. CDR3 DNA: TGTGCCAGCAGTTTAGAAGATACCAACACTGAAGCTTTCTTT.

The V and J genes are TRBV6-1 and TRBJ1-1; a weak D match, TRBD1 (5 bases). Trimming cost V 5 bases and J 3 bases, with 16 bases left between them. CDR1 is MNHNS, CDR2 SASEGT, per germline. The CDR3 spans 15 residues. CDR3 nucleotides: TGTGCCAGCAGTCAGAGGACAAGTCGGGACACTGAAGCTTTCTTT. It codes for CASSQRTSRDTEAFF.

This clone was found a few times. The germline gene is not matched at one end of the junction; a read error may be the cause. The V gene is TRBV4-1, the J gene TRBJ2-5; D perhaps matches TRBD1 (6 bases). Germline V CDR1 and CDR2: MGHRA, YSYEKL. This CDR3 contains 15 residues. CDR3: CASSEEGHQGETQYF. DNA for the CDR3: TGCGCCAGCAGCGAAGAGGGACATCAGGGGGAGACCCAGTACTTC.

The chain joins TRBV27 to TRBJ2-1; D is perhaps TRBD1 or TRBD2 (6 bases each). Germline CDR1 reads MNHEY; CDR2 reads SMNVEV (reference sequence). With 6 bases removed from V and 5 bases from J, the gap between germline ends came to 17 bases. The CDR3 is made up of 15 amino acids. The CDR3 region is CASSWGLGLNNEQFF. The CDR3 bases are TGTGCCAGCAGCTGGGGGCTTGGACTAAACAATGAGCAGTTCTTC.

CDR3 loop: CASSYSRREGGYTF. In DNA, the CDR3 is TGTGCCAGCAGTTACTCGAGGAGAGAAGGTGGCTACACCTTC. This chain connects TRBV6-6 to TRBJ1-2; D is unresolved. Trimming cost V 0 bases and J 7 bases, with 12 bases left between them. The CDR3 has 14 amino acids. CDR1 is MNHNY and CDR2 is SVGAGI in the germline V gene (reference sequence).

The chain links TRBV5-1 to TRBJ2-1; 8 bases agree with TRBD2. The CDR3 is 16 residues long. Per the germline V gene, CDR1 is SGHRS and CDR2 is YFSETQ. The V and J ends lost 4 bases and 0 bases, in that order; junction bases with no gene match: 6. The CDR3 is CASSHVSGASYNEQFF. The CDR3 coding sequence is TGCGCCAGCAGCCACGTTAGCGGGGCCTCCTACAATGAGCAGTTCTTC.

This sequence joins TRBV18 and TRBJ2-5, with unresolved D. CDR1 and CDR2 from the germline V gene are KGHSH and LQKENI. CDR3 length: 12 residues. Trimming left V 2 bases short and J 5 bases short, with 6 bases between. CDR3 amino acids: CASSPLGETQYF. CDR3 nucleotides: TGTGCCAGCTCACCATTGGGGGAGACCCAGTACTTC.

In DNA, the CDR3 is TGTGCCAGTAGTCCTAGCGGGAGGGTGGACACCGGGGAGCTGTTTTTT. It is translated as CASSPSGRVDTGELFF. This chain links TRBV19 with TRBJ2-2; TRBD2 agrees at 12 bases. The CDR3 runs to 16 residues. V shed 5 bases, J shed 3 bases, and the junction held 4 bases outside the gene matches. Germline lookup yields CDR1 LNHDA and CDR2 SQIVND (reference sequence).

The chain recombines TRBV4-2 with TRBJ2-2; 13 nucleotides align to TRBD2. This CDR3 is built from 18 residues. The germline gives CDR1 LGHNA, CDR2 YNFKEQ. Trimming at V came to 0 bases and at J to 4 bases, leaving 5 bases not matched to a gene. CDR3 DNA sequence: TGTGCCAGCAGCCAAGATGGAGGACTAGCGGGGGTCACCGGGGAGCTGTTTTTT. It yields the protein CASSQDGGLAGVTGELFF.

The V call is TRBV2, the J call TRBJ2-7; D gene ambiguous. The V and J ends lost 2 bases and 7 bases respectively, with 12 bases between them. Germline V gene sequence: CDR1 SNHLY, CDR2 FYNNEI. The CDR3 spans 13 residues. For the CDR3, the DNA is TGTGCCAGCAGTGAAAACTGGGCTCGAGAGCAGTACTTC. Residues: CASSENWAREQYF.

The J gene is TRBJ2-6, the V gene TRBV2; 10 nucleotides align to TRBD1. The CDR3 extends over 16 amino acids. With V trimmed by 8 bases and J by 0 bases, 4 bases remained unmatched. The germline CDR1 and CDR2 sequences are SNHLY and FYNNEI. CDR3 DNA: TGTGCCAGCTCGGGACAGGGGAGCTCTGGGGCCAACGTCCTGACTTTC. Its translation is CASSGQGSSGANVLTF. Looking up the rest from reference TRBV2 and TRBJ2-6 gives the full variable domain: EPEVTQTPSHQVTQMGQEVILRCVPISNHLYFYWYRQILGQKVEFLVSFYNNEISEKSEIFDDQFSVERPDGSNFTLKIRSTKLEDSAMYFCASSGQGSSGANVLTFGAGSRLTVL.

The V call is TRBV19, the J call TRBJ2-7; D gene ambiguous. CDR3 length: 11 residues. V was cut by 5 bases and J by 6 bases, with 8 bases left in between. The germline gives CDR1 LNHDA, CDR2 SQIVND (reference sequence). The CDR3 region is CASSPIPEQYF. CDR3 nucleotides: TGTGCCAGTAGTCCTATTCCCGAGCAGTACTTC.

The chain has TRBV5-4 and TRBJ2-1, with D perhaps matching TRBD2 (6 bases). This CDR3 has 16 amino acids. V lost 4 bases and J 2 bases, leaving 16 bases between the germline ends. The germline CDR1 and CDR2 sequences are SGHNT and YYREEE (reference sequence). CDR3 sequence: CASSLFGGSAYNEQFF. The CDR3 DNA sequence: TGTGCCAGCAGCCTTTTTGGGGGGTCTGCCTACAATGAGCAGTTCTTC.

The CDR3 spells CASSSRLAGGYKPVYEQYF. As DNA, the CDR3 is TGTGCCAGCAGCTCACGACTAGCGGGAGGATATAAGCCCGTCTACGAGCAGTACTTC. V usage is TRBV11-2 and J usage is TRBJ2-7, with 13 bases identical to TRBD2. This CDR3 region has 19 residues. J lost 3 bases, V lost 4 bases, and 15 bases had no gene match. Germline assignment: CDR1 SGHAT and CDR2 FQNNGV.